Shown below are 2 T cell receptor beta chains from a single sample sequenced in a study of PD-1 blockade in classical Hodgkin lymphoma. Exposure to brentuximab vedotin varied, and each patient had relapsed following autologous stem cell transplantation. The assay was immunoSEQ multiplex PCR, and TCRdb's table has in-frame clones only and misses some. In the table there are 70,000 to 85,000 clones, 90% to 95% of which are singletons. The source material was peripheral blood mononuclear cells (PBMCs), sampled at baseline. These receptors were taken from a human donor with classical Hodgkin lymphoma.

The chain employs TRBV7-3 and TRBJ1-2; unclear D gene. The V end lost 8 bases, the J end lost 7 bases, and 8 bases lay between the germline ends. This CDR3 comprises 10 residues. Germline V gene lookup returns CDR1 SGHTA and CDR2 FQGTGA. The CDR3 sequence: CASFGGGYTF. The CDR3 DNA sequence: TGTGCCAGCTTCGGAGGTGGCTACACCTTC.

V gene TRBV7-3 combines with J gene TRBJ2-1, with 9 bases fitting TRBD2. There are 14 residues in the CDR3. Germline assignment: CDR1 SGHTA and CDR2 FQGTGA. V shed 2 bases and J 8 bases; nucleotides not matched to a gene: 4. The CDR3 nucleotides are TGTGCCAGCAGCTTAGCGGGGGGGCCGGATGAGCAGTTCTTC. Residues: CASSLAGGPDEQFF.